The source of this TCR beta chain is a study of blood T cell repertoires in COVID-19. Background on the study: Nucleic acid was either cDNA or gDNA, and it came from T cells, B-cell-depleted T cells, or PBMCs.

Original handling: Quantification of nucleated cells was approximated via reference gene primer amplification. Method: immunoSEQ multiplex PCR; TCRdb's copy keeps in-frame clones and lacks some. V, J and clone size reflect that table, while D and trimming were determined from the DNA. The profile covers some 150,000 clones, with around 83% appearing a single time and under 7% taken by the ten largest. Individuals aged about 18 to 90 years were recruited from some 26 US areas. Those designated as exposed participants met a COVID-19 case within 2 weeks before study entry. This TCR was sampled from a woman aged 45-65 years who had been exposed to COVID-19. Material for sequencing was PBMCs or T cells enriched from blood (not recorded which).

CDR3 residues: CASSPTPKGEETQYF. CDR3 sequence (DNA): TGTGCCAGCAGCCCGACACCCAAGGGAGAAGAGACCCAGTACTTC. The chain joins TRBV7-9 to TRBJ2-5, with D tentatively TRBD2 (5 bases). V was clipped by 5 bases and J by 3 bases, with 16 bases between them. The CDR3 extends over 15 amino acids. CDR1 SEHNR and CDR2 FQNEAQ come from the germline V gene (reference sequence).